A single sample gave rise to the 20 T cell receptor beta chains below, sequenced in a study of blood T cell repertoires in COVID-19. Clones were sequenced by immunoSEQ multiplex PCR, and TCRdb holds only the in-frame ones, with some missing. The data hold tens of thousands of clones, with around 85% observed a single time. Input material: peripheral blood. The origin of the receptors is a human donor in a cohort sampled during active COVID-19.

The V call is TRBV10-3, the J call TRBJ2-3, with 12 bases matching TRBD2. With 10 bases clipped from V and 1 base from J, the junction kept 9 bases outside the gene matches. The germline V gene has CDR1 ENHRY and CDR2 SYGVKD. This CDR3 region has 16 residues. The CDR3 nucleotides are TGTGCCACGACCCCGTGGACTAGCGGGGGCACAGATACGCAGTATTTT. Protein sequence: CATTPWTSGGTDTQYF.

This clone occurred once. The chain recombines TRBV7-9 with TRBJ2-7; 8 bases fit TRBD1. Germline lookup yields CDR1 SEHNR and CDR2 FQNEAQ (reference sequence). The junction had 8 bases not matched to a gene; V was cut back by 5 bases and J by 2 bases. CDR3 length: 15 amino acids. The CDR3 DNA sequence: TGTGCCAGCAGCCCGGGACAGGTCCCCCCCTACGAGCAGTACTTC. Its protein is CASSPGQVPPYEQYF.

The chain joins TRBV6-2 or TRBV6-3 to TRBJ2-5; tentative D call: TRBD2 (5 bases). Germline V lookup: CDR1 MNHEY, CDR2 SVGEGT. This CDR3 has 16 amino acids. The ends were cut back, 2 bases at V and 2 bases at J, with 15 bases in the middle. The CDR3 DNA reads as TGTGCCAGCAGTTACGGGGTAAGGAGGAGACAAGAGACCCAGTACTTC. Amino acids: CASSYGVRRRQETQYF.

The V call is TRBV12-5, the J call TRBJ2-7; 13 bases fit TRBD2. The CDR3 extends over 14 amino acids. The germline V gene has CDR1 LGHNT and CDR2 FRNRAP. V lost 3 bases to trimming and J lost 6 bases; unmatched junction nucleotides: 2. The CDR3 region has the DNA TGTGCTAGTGGTTTACTAGCGGGAGGGCTCGAGCAGTACTTC. It is translated as CASGLLAGGLEQYF.

Only a few counts were recorded for this clone. The chain joins TRBV7-9 to TRBJ2-2, with D perhaps TRBD2 (5 bases). CDR1 and CDR2 from the germline V gene are SEHNR and FQNEAQ (reference sequence). CDR3 size: 13 residues. V was trimmed by 5 bases and J by 5 bases, leaving 9 bases between them. Here the CDR3 reads CASSQTTTGELFF. CDR3 DNA: TGTGCCAGCAGCCAGACTACTACCGGGGAGCTGTTTTTT.

The chain combines TRBV9 with TRBJ2-7; 8 bases fit TRBD2. From germline, CDR1 is SGDLS and CDR2 YYNGEE. The CDR3 loop spans 15 amino acids. After removal of 0 bases from V and 0 bases from J, the junction contained 2 bases not matched to a gene. Written as DNA, the CDR3 is TGTGCCAGCAGCGTAGAGGCGGGGGGCTCCTACGAGCAGTACTTC. Amino acids: CASSVEAGGSYEQYF. The complete variable domain, with remaining parts taken from reference TRBV9 and TRBJ2-7, reads DSGVTQTPKHLITATGQRVTLRCSPRSGDLSVYWYQQSLDQGLQFLIQYYNGEERAKGNILERFSAQQFPDLHSELNLSSLELGDSALYFCASSVEAGGSYEQYFGPGTRLTVT.

The V call is TRBV24-1, the J call TRBJ1-2; 10 nucleotides agree with TRBD1. V trimming: 4 bases; J trimming: 9 bases; junction bases outside the gene matches: 10. CDR3 length: 15 amino acids. Germline V gene data show CDR1 as KGHDR and CDR2 as SFDVKD. The CDR3 DNA sequence: TGTGCCACCAGTGAAGCTCCTGACAGGGGGCATAGCTACACCTTC. Amino acids: CATSEAPDRGHSYTF.

The rearrangement joins TRBV7-2 to TRBJ2-1, with 10 bases that match TRBD1. This CDR3 spans 15 amino acids. Trimming at V came to 3 bases and at J to 7 bases, leaving 6 bases not matched to a gene. The germline gives CDR1 SGHTA, CDR2 FQGNSA. The CDR3 sequence is CASSLRDRGWNEQFF. The CDR3 DNA is TGTGCCAGCAGCTTGAGGGACAGGGGTTGGAATGAGCAGTTCTTC.

The V gene is TRBV12-3 or TRBV12-4, the J gene TRBJ2-5, with TRBD1 matching over 7 bases. V dropped 4 bases and J dropped 4; count of bases not matched to a gene: 3. This CDR3 spans 13 amino acids. CDR3 amino acids: CASSSNRGETQYF. The CDR3 coding sequence is TGTGCCAGCAGTTCAAACAGGGGAGAGACCCAGTACTTC.

This chain joins TRBV7-9 and TRBJ1-5; no firm D call. The CDR3 is made up of 14 amino acids. Trimming shortened V by 1 base and J by 3 bases, and 7 bases separated the two germline ends. CDR1 is SEHNR, CDR2 FQNEAQ, per germline (reference sequence). CDR3 in DNA: TGTGCCAGCAGCTTAGGTGGAGTCAATCAGCCCCAGCATTTT. Its translation is CASSLGGVNQPQHF.

This clone is a singleton in its sample. V and J are TRBV9 and TRBJ2-1; 9 bases align to TRBD2. After removal of 2 bases from V and 4 bases from J, the junction contained 4 bases not matched to a gene. The length of the CDR3 is 15 residues. Germline CDR1 is SGDLS and CDR2 is YYNGEE. This CDR3 is CASSVLAGEYNEQFF. For the CDR3, the DNA is TGTGCCAGCAGCGTGTTAGCGGGGGAGTACAATGAGCAGTTCTTC.

The rearrangement links TRBV7-9 to TRBJ1-5; 10 bases are shared with TRBD1. V was clipped by 4 bases and J by 7 bases; unmatched bases: 10. The CDR3 consists of 16 residues. Germline V gene sequence: CDR1 SEHNR, CDR2 FQNEAQ (reference sequence). CDR3 sequence (DNA): TGTGCCAGCAGCTCGACCGGGACAGGGGCGGTCCAGCCCCAGCATTTT. Translating it yields CASSSTGTGAVQPQHF.

The rearrangement links TRBV3-1 (or the pseudogene TRBV3-2) to TRBJ2-1, with TRBD2 identical over 9 bases. The CDR3 extends over 15 amino acids. Trimming at V came to 2 bases and at J to 6 bases, leaving 5 bases not matched to a gene. Germline loops: CDR1 LGHDT, CDR2 YNNKEL (reference sequence). The CDR3 DNA follows: TGTGCCAGCAGCCAAAAGTTAGCGGGGGCCAATGAGCAGTTCTTC. Encoded protein: CASSQKLAGANEQFF.

The rearrangement joins TRBV6-5 to TRBJ2-7; D unresolved. Deletions cut 2 bases from V and 2 bases from J, with 10 bases between. Germline CDR1 reads MNHEY; CDR2 reads SVGAGI. The CDR3 is 14 amino acids. The CDR3 region is CASSYGSLAYEQYF. Here the CDR3 DNA reads TGTGCCAGCAGTTACGGCTCCCTTGCCTACGAGCAGTACTTC.

This sequence joins TRBV27 and TRBJ1-5; D ambiguous. The CDR3 is 14 residues long. Trimming stripped 5 bases from V and 4 bases from J, with 12 bases between. Germline values: CDR1 MNHEY, CDR2 SMNVEV (reference sequence). The CDR3 sequence: CASSPSTENQPQHF. CDR3 DNA sequence: TGTGCCAGCAGTCCCTCGACGGAGAATCAGCCCCAGCATTTT.

In nucleotides, the CDR3 is TGTGCCAGCAGCCCTTCGGGGGCTAGCGGGGGAATAGGTACGCAGTATTTT. Protein: CASSPSGASGGIGTQYF. The rearrangement uses TRBV7-3 and TRBJ2-3; 10 positions agree with TRBD2. The ends lost 5 bases at V and 8 bases at J; junction bases unmatched: 16. Looked up from germline, CDR1 is SGHTA and CDR2 is FQGTGA. The CDR3 runs to 17 residues.

The V and J genes are TRBV5-5 and TRBJ2-2, with a tentative D call TRBD1 (5 bases). The CDR3 length is 15 residues. From germline, CDR1 is SGHKS and CDR2 YYEKEE (reference sequence). Trimming removed 4 bases at V and 7 bases at J, with 17 bases between. For the CDR3, the DNA is TGTGCCAGCAGCACTCCCTATATCGGACACGGGGAGCTGTTTTTT. It translates to CASSTPYIGHGELFF.

The chain joins TRBV10-3 to TRBJ2-5, with TRBD2 identical over 8 bases. The V and J ends lost 6 bases and 4 bases, in that order; junction bases with no gene match: 7. Germline values: CDR1 ENHRY, CDR2 SYGVKD. This CDR3 region has 14 residues. Here the CDR3 reads CAISGGLVRETQYF. CDR3 in DNA: TGTGCCATCAGCGGGGGACTAGTGCGAGAGACCCAGTACTTC.

This clone was seen just once. The chain employs TRBV18 and TRBJ2-2; 11 nucleotides line up with TRBD1. Trimming removed 8 bases from V and 1 base from J; junction bases left unmatched: 6. This CDR3 spans 16 amino acids. Per germline, CDR1 KGHSH and CDR2 LQKENI. The CDR3 DNA reads as TGTGCCAGCCGATGGACAGGGGGCTTGAACACCGGGGAGCTGTTTTTT. Encoded protein: CASRWTGGLNTGELFF.

This clone was recorded once. The chain has TRBV7-2 and TRBJ2-7; possibly TRBD2 for D (7 bases). V lost 2 bases to trimming and J lost 0 bases, with 11 bases between them. CDR3 size: 15 residues. Germline V gives CDR1 SGHTA, CDR2 FQGNSA. The CDR3: CASSLRRGPSYEQYF. The CDR3 DNA follows: TGTGCCAGCAGCTTACGGCGGGGGCCCTCCTACGAGCAGTACTTC.